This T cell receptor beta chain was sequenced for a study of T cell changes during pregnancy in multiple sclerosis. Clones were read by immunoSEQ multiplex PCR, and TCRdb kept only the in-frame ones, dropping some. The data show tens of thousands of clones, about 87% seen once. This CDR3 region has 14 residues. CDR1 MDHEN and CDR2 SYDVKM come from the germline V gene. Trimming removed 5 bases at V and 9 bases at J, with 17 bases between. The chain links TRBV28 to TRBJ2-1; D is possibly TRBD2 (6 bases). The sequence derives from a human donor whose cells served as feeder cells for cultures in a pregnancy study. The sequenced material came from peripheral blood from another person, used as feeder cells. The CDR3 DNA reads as TGTGCCAGCAGTCCCAATTTAGAGGGAGGTGAGCAGTTCTTC. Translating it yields CASSPNLEGGEQFF.